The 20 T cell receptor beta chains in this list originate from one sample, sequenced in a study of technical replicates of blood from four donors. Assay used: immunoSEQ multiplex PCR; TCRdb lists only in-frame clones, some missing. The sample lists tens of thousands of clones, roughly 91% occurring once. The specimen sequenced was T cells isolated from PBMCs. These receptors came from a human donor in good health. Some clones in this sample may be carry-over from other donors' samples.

The CDR3 DNA follows: TGTGCCAGCAGTGCATGGGGGGGAGATACGCAGTATTTT. Amino acids: CASSAWGGDTQYF. This chain connects TRBV2 to TRBJ2-3, with 7 bases that match TRBD2. CDR3 size: 13 residues. CDR1 and CDR2 (germline): SNHLY, FYNNEI. V shed 4 bases, J shed 5 bases, and the junction held 3 bases outside the gene matches.

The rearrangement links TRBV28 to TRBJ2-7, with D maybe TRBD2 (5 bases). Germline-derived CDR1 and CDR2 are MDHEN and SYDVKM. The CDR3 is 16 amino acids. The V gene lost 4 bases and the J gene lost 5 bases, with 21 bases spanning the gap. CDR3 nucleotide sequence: TGTGCCAGCAGTTCCCCCGGGGTGGGGAGAGAGAACGAGCAGTACTTC. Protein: CASSSPGVGRENEQYF.

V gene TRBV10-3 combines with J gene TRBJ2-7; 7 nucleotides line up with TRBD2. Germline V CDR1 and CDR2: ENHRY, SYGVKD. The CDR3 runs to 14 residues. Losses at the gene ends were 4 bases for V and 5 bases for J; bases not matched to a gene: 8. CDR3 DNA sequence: TGTGCCATCAGTGGTCGACTAGCTCACCACGAGCAGTACTTC. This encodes CAISGRLAHHEQYF.

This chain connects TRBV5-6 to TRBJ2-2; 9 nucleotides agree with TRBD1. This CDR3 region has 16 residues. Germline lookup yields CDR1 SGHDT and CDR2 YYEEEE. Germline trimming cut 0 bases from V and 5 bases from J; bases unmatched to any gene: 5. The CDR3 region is CASSLAGQGRTGELFF. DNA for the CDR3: TGTGCCAGCAGCTTGGCGGGACAGGGCCGAACCGGGGAGCTGTTTTTT.

The CDR3 bases are TGCGCCAGCAGTGAGATGGACACTAGCGGCACAGATACGCAGTATTTT. Protein: CASSEMDTSGTDTQYF. The chain carries TRBV10-1 and TRBJ2-3, with 7 nucleotides matching TRBD2. CDR3 length equals 16 residues. From germline, CDR1 is WNHNN and CDR2 SYGVQD (reference sequence). The J segment lost 1 base and the V segment lost 2 bases, leaving 6 bases of the junction unmatched.

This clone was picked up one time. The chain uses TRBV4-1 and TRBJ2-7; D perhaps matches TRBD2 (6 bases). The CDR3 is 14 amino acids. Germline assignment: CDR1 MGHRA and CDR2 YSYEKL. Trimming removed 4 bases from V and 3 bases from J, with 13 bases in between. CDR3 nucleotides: TGCGCCAGCAGCCCTCTAGCGAGAGGCTACGAGCAGTACTTC. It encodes CASSPLARGYEQYF.

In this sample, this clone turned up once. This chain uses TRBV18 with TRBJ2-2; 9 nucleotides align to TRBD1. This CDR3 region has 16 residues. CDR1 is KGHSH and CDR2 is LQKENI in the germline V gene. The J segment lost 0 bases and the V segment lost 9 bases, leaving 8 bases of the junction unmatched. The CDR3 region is CASLPGQGANTGELFF. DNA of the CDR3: TGTGCCAGTTTGCCGGGACAGGGCGCGAACACCGGGGAGCTGTTTTTT.

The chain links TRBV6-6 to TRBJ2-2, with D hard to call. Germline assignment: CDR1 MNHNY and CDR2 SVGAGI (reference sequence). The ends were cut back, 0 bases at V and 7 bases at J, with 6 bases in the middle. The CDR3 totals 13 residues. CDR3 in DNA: TGTGCCAGCAGTTACTCCTACGGCGGGGAGCTGTTTTTT. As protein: CASSYSYGGELFF.

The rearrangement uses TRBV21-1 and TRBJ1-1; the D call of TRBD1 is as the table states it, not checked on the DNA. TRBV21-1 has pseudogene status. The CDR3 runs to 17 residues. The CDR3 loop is CASSPPGTGEMNTEAFF. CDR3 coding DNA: TGTGCCAGCAGCCCCCCCGGGACAGGGGAAATGAACACTGAAGCTTTCTTT.

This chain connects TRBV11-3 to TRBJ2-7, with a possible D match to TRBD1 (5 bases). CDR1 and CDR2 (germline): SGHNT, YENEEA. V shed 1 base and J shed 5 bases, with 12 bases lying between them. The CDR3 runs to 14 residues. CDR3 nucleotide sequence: TGTGCCAGCAGCTTAGGACGGACAAACGACGAGCAGTACTTC. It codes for CASSLGRTNDEQYF.

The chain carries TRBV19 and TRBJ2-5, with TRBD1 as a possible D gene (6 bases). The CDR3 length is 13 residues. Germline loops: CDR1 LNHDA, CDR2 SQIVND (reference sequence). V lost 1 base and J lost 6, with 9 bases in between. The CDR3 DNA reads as TGTGCCAGTAGTATAGCGCAGGGGAAGACCCAGTACTTC. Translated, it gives CASSIAQGKTQYF.

The CDR3 loop reads CASSYSRETQYF. The CDR3 DNA reads TGTGCCAGCAGTTACTCTCGGGAGACCCAGTACTTC. The V gene is TRBV6-5, the J gene TRBJ2-5; D gene ambiguous. The ends were cut back, 0 bases at V and 5 bases at J, with 4 bases in the middle. The germline V gene has CDR1 MNHEY and CDR2 SVGAGI. This CDR3 is built from 12 residues.

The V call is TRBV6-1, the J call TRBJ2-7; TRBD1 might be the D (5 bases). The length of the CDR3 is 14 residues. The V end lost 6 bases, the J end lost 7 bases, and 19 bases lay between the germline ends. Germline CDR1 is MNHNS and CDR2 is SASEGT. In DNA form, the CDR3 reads TGTGCCAGCAGAATCGACAGCCGTTCGTCAGAGCAGTACTTC. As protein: CASRIDSRSSEQYF.

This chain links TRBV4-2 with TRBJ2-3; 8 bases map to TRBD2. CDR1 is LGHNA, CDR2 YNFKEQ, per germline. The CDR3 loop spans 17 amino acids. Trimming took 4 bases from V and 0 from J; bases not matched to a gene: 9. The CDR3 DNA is TGTGCCAGCAGCCCGCAGGGAGCGGGGGTGAGCACAGATACGCAGTATTTT. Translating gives CASSPQGAGVSTDTQYF.

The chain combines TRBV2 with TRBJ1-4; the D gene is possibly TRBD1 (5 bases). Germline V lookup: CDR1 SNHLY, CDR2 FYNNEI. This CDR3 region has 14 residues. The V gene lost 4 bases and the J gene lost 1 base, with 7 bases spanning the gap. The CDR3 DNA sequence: TGTGCCAGCAGTGTAAGGGGAACTAATGAAAAACTGTTTTTT. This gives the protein CASSVRGTNEKLFF.

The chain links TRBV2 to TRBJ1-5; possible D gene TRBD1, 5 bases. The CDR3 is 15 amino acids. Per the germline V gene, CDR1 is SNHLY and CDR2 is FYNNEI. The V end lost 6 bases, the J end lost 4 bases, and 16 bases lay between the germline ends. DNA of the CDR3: TGTGCCAGCAGGGGAGGGGACTTGGGTAATCAGCCCCAGCATTTT. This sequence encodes CASRGGDLGNQPQHF.

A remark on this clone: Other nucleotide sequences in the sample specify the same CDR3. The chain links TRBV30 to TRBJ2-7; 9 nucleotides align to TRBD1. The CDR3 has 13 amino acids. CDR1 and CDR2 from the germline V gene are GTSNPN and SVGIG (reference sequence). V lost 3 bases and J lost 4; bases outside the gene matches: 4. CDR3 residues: CAWSRDRAYEQYF. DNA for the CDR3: TGTGCCTGGAGCCGGGACAGGGCGTACGAGCAGTACTTC.

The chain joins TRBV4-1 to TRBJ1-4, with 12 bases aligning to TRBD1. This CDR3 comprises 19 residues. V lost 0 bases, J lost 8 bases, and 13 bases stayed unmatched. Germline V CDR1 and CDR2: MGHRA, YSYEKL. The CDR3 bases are TGCGCCAGCAGCCAAGATCCCCGGGACAGGGGGCTCTCGAGAGAAAAACTGTTTTTT. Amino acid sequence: CASSQDPRDRGLSREKLFF.

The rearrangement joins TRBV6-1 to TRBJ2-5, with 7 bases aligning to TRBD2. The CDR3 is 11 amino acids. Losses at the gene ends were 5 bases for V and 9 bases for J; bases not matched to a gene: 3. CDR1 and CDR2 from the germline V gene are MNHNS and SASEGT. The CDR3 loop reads CASSKRGAQYF. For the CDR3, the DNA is TGTGCCAGCAGTAAACGGGGGGCCCAGTACTTC.

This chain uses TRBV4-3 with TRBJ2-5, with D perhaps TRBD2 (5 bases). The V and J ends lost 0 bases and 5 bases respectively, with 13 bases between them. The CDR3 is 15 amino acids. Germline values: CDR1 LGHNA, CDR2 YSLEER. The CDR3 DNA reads TGCGCCAGCAGCCAAGATGAAGGACTCGGGGAGACCCAGTACTTC. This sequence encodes CASSQDEGLGETQYF.